What follows are 13 T cell receptor beta chains derived from one specimen sequenced in a study of OX40 agonist ivuxolimab in advanced cancers. TCRdb's copy holds only in-frame clones and misses some; the assay was immunoSEQ multiplex PCR. This table holds about 83,000 clones, roughly 83% found once. Sequencing was performed on CD4+ or CD8+ T cells sorted from blood, taken in a trial of the OX40 agonist ivuxolimab. Every receptor here comes from an adult with an advanced solid tumor such as melanoma, head and neck, liver or kidney cancer.

This clone was detected once. CDR3 bases: TGTGCCTGGAGTCCTCGGAGGATGGACGACGAGCAGTACTTC. It is translated as CAWSPRRMDDEQYF. The genes are TRBV30 and TRBJ2-7, with D perhaps matching TRBD2 (5 bases). The CDR3 totals 14 residues. The germline gives CDR1 GTSNPN, CDR2 SVGIG (reference sequence). Trimming pared 2 bases from V and 5 bases from J, leaving 16 bases between.

The rearrangement joins TRBV2 to TRBJ2-7, with D perhaps TRBD2 (8 bases). The V and J ends lost 10 bases and 3 bases respectively, with 19 bases between them. This CDR3 region has 14 residues. Per germline, CDR1 SNHLY and CDR2 FYNNEI. This chain's CDR3 is CATFREGAYYEQYF. CDR3 nucleotides: TGTGCCACCTTCCGGGAGGGGGCCTACTACGAGCAGTACTTC.

The chain joins TRBV5-4 to TRBJ2-2, with 8 bases lining up with TRBD2. Unmatched junction bases numbered 15, after V lost 4 bases and J lost 4 bases. This CDR3 spans 18 amino acids. Germline V gene data show CDR1 as SGHNT and CDR2 as YYREEE (reference sequence). The CDR3: CASSPVLTGGAITGELFF. As DNA, the CDR3 is TGTGCCAGCAGCCCGGTCCTCACCGGGGGGGCGATCACCGGGGAGCTGTTTTTT.

CDR3 in DNA: TGTGCCAGCAGCTTAATGGGGTGGGGACAGGGGAACCGACAGCCCCAGCATTTT. Translation gives CASSLMGWGQGNRQPQHF. The chain combines TRBV7-3 with TRBJ1-5; 10 positions agree with TRBD1. This CDR3 is 18 amino acids long. The V segment lost 1 base and the J segment 7 bases; nucleotides outside the gene matches: 13. Germline-derived CDR1 and CDR2 are SGHTA and FQGTGA. Filled out from reference TRBV7-3 and TRBJ1-5, the complete variable domain reads GAGVSQTPSNKVTEKGKYVELRCDPISGHTALYWYRQSLGQGPEFLIYFQGTGAADDSGLPNDRFFAVRPEGSVSTLKIQRTERGDSAVYLCASSLMGWGQGNRQPQHFGDGTRLSIL.

This clone was detected only a few times. The chain combines TRBV6-6 with TRBJ2-5, with 7 nucleotides matching TRBD1. V gave up 6 bases and J gave up 2 bases; unmatched junction bases: 9. The germline V gene has CDR1 MNHNY and CDR2 SVGAGI (reference sequence). The CDR3 runs to 15 residues. In DNA form, the CDR3 reads TGTGCCAGCAGATACCTTGGACAGGTACAAGAGACCCAGTACTTC. Its protein is CASRYLGQVQETQYF.

The CDR3 region is CASTLQGGTEAFF. CDR3 in DNA: TGTGCCAGCACCCTTCAGGGCGGCACTGAAGCTTTCTTT. This chain links TRBV2 with TRBJ1-1, with D possibly TRBD1 on 5 matching bases. CDR3 length equals 13 residues. Germline V gene sequence: CDR1 SNHLY, CDR2 FYNNEI. Trimming shortened V by 7 bases and J by 4 bases, and 13 bases separated the two germline ends.

V usage is TRBV7-9 and J usage is TRBJ2-1; TRBD2 aligns across 7 bases. With V trimmed by 0 bases and J by 0 bases, 5 bases remained unmatched. CDR1 SEHNR and CDR2 FQNEAQ come from the germline V gene (reference sequence). The CDR3 is 17 amino acids. CDR3 amino acids: CASSLAEGGSSYNEQFF. CDR3 bases: TGTGCCAGCAGCTTAGCGGAGGGCGGGAGCTCCTACAATGAGCAGTTCTTC.

The CDR3 DNA sequence: TGTGCCAGCAGGAAAACAGGGGTAGGTTCACCCCTCCACTTT. Its translation: CASRKTGVGSPLHF. The V call is TRBV6-1, the J call TRBJ1-6; TRBD1 matches at 7 bases. The ends lost 6 bases at V and 9 bases at J; junction bases unmatched: 8. CDR3 length equals 14 residues. Germline assignment: CDR1 MNHNS and CDR2 SASEGT.

The chain joins TRBV11-3 to TRBJ2-3, with unresolved D. This CDR3 comprises 15 residues. Looked up from germline, CDR1 is SGHNT and CDR2 is YENEEA. V was shortened by 1 base and J by 1 base, with 9 bases between the two germline ends. CDR3 sequence reads: CASSLGRQGTDTQYF. The CDR3 nucleotides read TGTGCCAGCAGCTTAGGTCGCCAGGGCACAGATACGCAGTATTTT.

The chain combines TRBV5-4 with TRBJ2-3; weak D call: TRBD2 (6 bases). Trimming removed 0 bases at V and 2 bases at J, with 13 bases between. CDR3 length: 16 residues. Looked up from germline, CDR1 is SGHNT and CDR2 is YYREEE (reference sequence). The CDR3 here is CASSLVGLALTDTQYF. As DNA, the CDR3 is TGTGCCAGCAGCTTGGTTGGCCTAGCGCTCACAGATACGCAGTATTTT.

The chain couples TRBV2 to TRBJ1-2; D is undetermined. The CDR3 sequence is 14 residues long. The ends were cut back, 6 bases at V and 7 bases at J, with 18 bases in the middle. From germline, CDR1 is SNHLY and CDR2 FYNNEI. The CDR3 bases are TGTGCCAGCAGCCAAGCGACACCGGCGGGTGGCTACACCTTC. It specifies CASSQATPAGGYTF.

The V gene is TRBV10-3, the J gene TRBJ2-2, with 12 nucleotides matching TRBD2. Per germline, CDR1 ENHRY and CDR2 SYGVKD. The CDR3 totals 17 residues. The junction had 2 bases not matched to a gene; V was cut back by 2 bases and J by 1 base. The CDR3 DNA is TGTGCCATCAGTGAGCCGGGACTAGCGGGGAACACCGGGGAGCTGTTTTTT. This codes for CAISEPGLAGNTGELFF.

This clone has a handful of counts. The rearrangement links TRBV7-2 to TRBJ1-2, with D perhaps matching TRBD1 (5 bases). V lost 2 bases, J lost 7 bases, and 14 bases lay in between. The CDR3 is 14 amino acids. The germline V gene has CDR1 SGHTA and CDR2 FQGNSA. In DNA, the CDR3 is TGTGCCAGCAGCTTAATTGGAGGGGAAGGTGGCTACACCTTC. Translated, it gives CASSLIGGEGGYTF. Full variable domain (remainder filled in from reference TRBV7-2 and TRBJ1-2): GAGVSQSPSNKVTEKGKDVELRCDPISGHTALYWYRQSLGQGLEFLIYFQGNSAPDKSGLPSDRFSAERTGGSVSTLTIQRTQQEDSAVYLCASSLIGGEGGYTFGSGTRLTVV.